This T cell receptor beta chain was identified during a study of PD-1 blockade in classical Hodgkin lymphoma (dated by TCRdb to 2019 to 2021). Concerning the study at large: Nivolumab dosing was 3 mg/kg intravenously every 2 weeks, continuing until either disease progression or unacceptable toxicity. The study used CyTOF and TCR beta sequencing to define a peripheral blood immune signature of response to PD-1 blockade in classical Hodgkin lymphoma. On the study overall, not on this receptor specifically: Baseline TCR diversity was reported as lower in newly diagnosed patients than in healthy donors, and lower still in relapsed/refractory patients. The study was restricted to a single clinical trial cohort, and the causes of repertoire differences, possibly disease activity or prior therapy, were left undefined. Trial patients achieving complete response had baseline diversity similar to newly diagnosed patients, whereas partial responders and progressors had significantly lower diversity. By C4D1, a significant rise was seen in CD4+ TCR diversity but not in CD8+ TCR diversity (p=0.0027 vs p=0.16), and the rise was most apparent among complete responders (p=0.02). Lower diversity was seen in patients whose nivolumab began less than 1 year after ASCT, and these patients were left out of later analyses so that immune reconstitution would not confound the results.

The sample's time point label is to be understood as: cycle 1 day 1 (C1D1), immediately before nivolumab initiation. Relapse after autologous stem cell transplantation had occurred in all trial patients, and cohorts A, B and C were distinguished by prior brentuximab vedotin exposure. The trial cohort included 45 to 65 patients with relapsed/refractory classical Hodgkin lymphoma, and each patient had a best overall response of complete response, partial response or progressive disease. Single-agent nivolumab was administered to trial patients in the multi-cohort phase II CheckMate 205 trial. Best overall response was determined by an independent review committee according to the 2007 International Working Group response criteria. PBMCs from the trial were collected at three points: immediately before nivolumab initiation (C1D1), and during therapy at cycle 2 day 1 and cycle 4 day 1. Peripheral blood was collected in 8 mL Vacutainer Cell Preparation Tubes, from which PBMCs were isolated by centrifugation and then cryopreserved.

The Qiagen DNeasy kit was used to extract genomic DNA from unsorted PBMCs and from the negatively selected CD4+ and CD8+ fractions. TCR beta CDR3 regions were amplified by immunoSEQ multiplex PCR using primers annealing to V and J segments. A synthetic immune receptor repertoire was used to minimize amplification bias, and remaining bias was computationally removed after sequencing. In the original analysis: Repertoire diversity was quantified as the Shannon entropy index using custom Python scripts. The unsorted, CD4+ and CD8+ repertoires were each analyzed separately, with the exception of combined analyses, where CD4+ and CD8+ sequences were merged in silico. Clonal expansion was defined as a frequency increase of at least 2-fold after treatment compared with C1D1, and clones undetected at baseline were assigned a pseudocount of 0.5. Clones with 0 or 1 copy at C1D1 were classified as singleton clones, and clones with 2 or more copies were classified as non-singleton clones. Clones expanded in unsorted samples were annotated as CD4+, CD8+ or unknown by matching protein sequences in sorted samples from the same patient. Wilcoxon tests on paired samples were used to test changes in diversity from C1D1 to C4D1. Entries here come from immuneACCESS through TCRdb and include only in-frame sequences with V and J called. Some clones fail to appear in such tables; in the studies checked, an unresolved V gene covers under half of the shortfall, and the cause of the remainder is unknown. The V and J calls and the clone size are those of that table, but D and trimming were determined from the DNA. This sample lists 40,000 to 45,000 clones; around 80% were detected once. The ten biggest clones cover around 15% of the sample.

As to this clone: Its antigen has not been determined. The sample holds no much larger clone one base away, and base qualities are not on file.

The sequences come from peripheral blood mononuclear cells (PBMCs), collected at baseline. The TCR comes from a human donor with classical Hodgkin lymphoma.

The CDR3 corresponds to CASRLGLQNHEQYF. The nucleotide sequence is TGTGCCAGCAGGTTGGGTCTTCAAAACCACGAGCAGTACTTC. Recombination linked TRBV27 to TRBJ2-7; there is no confident call for the D gene. The CDR3 has 14 amino acids, counting the end cysteine and phenylalanine. Just CDR3 DNA is preserved here, 42 bases in frame from base 1. The germline V gene (reference sequence) yields MNHEY for CDR1 and SMNVEV for CDR2. The junction shows trimming of 6 bases on V and 5 bases on J, plus 17 bases between the germline ends.